This is a list of T cell receptor beta chains from one sample in a study of T cell clones after liver transplantation. Profiled with immunoSEQ multiplex PCR; TCRdb holds only in-frame clones, not every one. The table includes about 6,100 clones, roughly 80% detected once. Source: CD8+ T cells from blood, taken before liver transplant. The receptor set was obtained from a human donor who received a liver transplant. The CDR3 runs from the conserved cysteine through the conserved F or W. Each record gives: CDR3 protein, CDR3 length, V gene, J gene, D gene. A D gene is named only where the DNA matches it firmly.

cdr3_aa: CASSRWGTSNQPQHF
cdr3_length: 15
v_call: TRBV19
j_call: TRBJ1-5
d_call: .

cdr3_aa: CASSLSQGAVDTQYF
cdr3_length: 15
v_call: TRBV5-1
j_call: TRBJ2-3
d_call: .

cdr3_aa: CASSFNRGLNTGELFF
cdr3_length: 16
v_call: TRBV7-2
j_call: TRBJ2-2
d_call: TRBD1

cdr3_aa: CAIKIGTYEQYF
cdr3_length: 12
v_call: TRBV6-6
j_call: TRBJ2-7
d_call: .

cdr3_aa: CASSYLRGVAEGAQYF
cdr3_length: 16
v_call: TRBV6-5
j_call: TRBJ2-5
d_call: TRBD2

cdr3_aa: CASRVRGDSYNEQFF
cdr3_length: 15
v_call: TRBV19
j_call: TRBJ2-1
d_call: TRBD2

cdr3_aa: CASSSRDGTTNEKLFF
cdr3_length: 16
v_call: TRBV5-1
j_call: TRBJ1-4
d_call: .

cdr3_aa: CASSSGTGAYF
cdr3_length: 11
v_call: TRBV7-9
j_call: TRBJ1-4
d_call: TRBD1

cdr3_aa: CASSLSHNSEQFF
cdr3_length: 13
v_call: TRBV27
j_call: TRBJ2-1
d_call: .

cdr3_aa: CASSLAGPASSYEQYF
cdr3_length: 16
v_call: TRBV5-4
j_call: TRBJ2-7
d_call: .

cdr3_aa: CASSGGTDEKLFF
cdr3_length: 13
v_call: TRBV9
j_call: TRBJ1-4
d_call: TRBD1

cdr3_aa: CASSLAGGNQPQHF
cdr3_length: 14
v_call: TRBV5-1
j_call: TRBJ1-5
d_call: .

cdr3_aa: CASSLRGRGGTDTQYF
cdr3_length: 16
v_call: TRBV5-8
j_call: TRBJ2-3
d_call: .

cdr3_aa: CASSPRQDTTGELFF
cdr3_length: 15
v_call: TRBV18
j_call: TRBJ2-2
d_call: .

cdr3_aa: CATSRDLSGGVGNTIYF
cdr3_length: 17
v_call: TRBV15
j_call: TRBJ1-3
d_call: TRBD1

cdr3_aa: CATSRDLSGGADTQYF
cdr3_length: 16
v_call: TRBV15
j_call: TRBJ2-3
d_call: TRBD2

cdr3_aa: CASSSGQKYGYTF
cdr3_length: 13
v_call: TRBV5-6
j_call: TRBJ1-2
d_call: .

cdr3_aa: CASSLDGTGFYEQYF
cdr3_length: 15
v_call: TRBV11-2
j_call: TRBJ2-7
d_call: TRBD1

cdr3_aa: CASSYASESYEQYF
cdr3_length: 14
v_call: TRBV6-5
j_call: TRBJ2-7
d_call: .

cdr3_aa: CASSLRTGHYGYTF
cdr3_length: 14
v_call: TRBV27
j_call: TRBJ1-2
d_call: TRBD1

cdr3_aa: CSVEADVGNTIYF
cdr3_length: 13
v_call: TRBV29-1
j_call: TRBJ1-3
d_call: .

cdr3_aa: CASSEGLASTDTQYF
cdr3_length: 15
v_call: TRBV9
j_call: TRBJ2-3
d_call: TRBD2

cdr3_aa: CASSLDGGGYEQYF
cdr3_length: 14
v_call: TRBV5-1
j_call: TRBJ2-7
d_call: TRBD2

cdr3_aa: CASSLLVYGYTF
cdr3_length: 12
v_call: TRBV7-9
j_call: TRBJ1-2
d_call: .

cdr3_aa: CASSQVEAGELFF
cdr3_length: 13
v_call: TRBV4-2
j_call: TRBJ2-2
d_call: .

cdr3_aa: CASSLGTEAFF
cdr3_length: 11
v_call: TRBV27
j_call: TRBJ1-1
d_call: .

cdr3_aa: CASSIGAVVPEKLFF
cdr3_length: 15
v_call: TRBV19
j_call: TRBJ1-4
d_call: .

cdr3_aa: CATSRRRGQGFTDTQYF
cdr3_length: 17
v_call: TRBV15
j_call: TRBJ2-3
d_call: TRBD1

cdr3_aa: CASSFINGELFF
cdr3_length: 12
v_call: TRBV5-5
j_call: TRBJ2-2
d_call: .

cdr3_aa: CASSHPDINEQFF
cdr3_length: 13
v_call: TRBV4-3
j_call: TRBJ2-1
d_call: .

cdr3_aa: CASSGKVAGAADTQYF
cdr3_length: 16
v_call: TRBV2
j_call: TRBJ2-3
d_call: TRBD2

cdr3_aa: CATRASGSFNEQFF
cdr3_length: 14
v_call: TRBV19
j_call: TRBJ2-1
d_call: TRBD2

cdr3_aa: CASSVEGTVNEKLFF
cdr3_length: 15
v_call: TRBV9
j_call: TRBJ1-4
d_call: TRBD1